This T cell receptor (beta chain) was retrieved from a study of blood T cell repertoires in COVID-19. Background on the study: Samples came from the United States, Italy and Spain, spanning acute and convalescent COVID-19. From T cells, B-cell-depleted T cells, or PBMCs came the material, which was cDNA or gDNA.

The V end was cut by 9 bases, the J end by 2 bases, with 20 bases between. CDR1 and CDR2 from the germline V gene are SGHTS and YDEGEE. CDR3 length: 16 amino acids. Authors' processing steps: Using reference gene primer amplification, nucleated cell counts were estimated. Assay used: immunoSEQ multiplex PCR; TCRdb lists only in-frame clones, some missing. V, J and clone size are those of that table, while D and trimming were read from the DNA. The sample shows 250,000 to 350,000 clones, approximately 87% of them seen only once. This receptor was taken from a woman aged 50 to 60 with active or convalescent COVID-19. Sequencing used peripheral blood. This sequence joins TRBV5-8 and TRBJ2-2, with a possible D match to TRBD1 (5 bases). CDR3 region: CANRPTQGLNTGELFF. As DNA, the CDR3 is TGTGCCAACCGGCCGACCCAGGGTCTTAACACCGGGGAGCTGTTTTTT.